The following is a T cell receptor beta chain sequence with its context. The data were obtained in a study of blood T cell repertoires in COVID-19. The CDR3 consists of 14 residues. Germline CDR1 SGDLS, CDR2 YYNGEE. The germline V and J ends were trimmed by 4 bases and 2 bases, with 13 bases remaining between them. TCRdb keeps only in-frame clones here, not all; method: immunoSEQ multiplex PCR. Here the sample spans approximately 440,000 clones, roughly 90% being singletons. Allocation to cohorts depended on clinical history reported by the participants. Sequencing was carried out using PBMCs or T cells enriched from blood (not recorded which). The source is a woman aged 18-29 years who had recovered from COVID-19. J is TRBJ2-7 and V is TRBV9; weak D call: TRBD1 (6 bases). Here the CDR3 reads CASSTRDTTYEQYF. The CDR3 DNA follows: TGTGCCAGCAGCACTCGGGACACCACCTACGAGCAGTACTTC.